This T cell receptor beta chain was sequenced for a study of a mutant IDH1 vaccine in newly diagnosed glioma. Time point noted: baseline, week 1 (first vaccination visit). Described treatment: pre-vaccination baseline after standard-of-care therapy. Germline V lookup: CDR1 KGHSH, CDR2 LQKENI. This CDR3 spans 15 amino acids. Trimming stripped 2 bases from V and 0 bases from J, with 10 bases between. Method: immunoSEQ multiplex PCR; TCRdb's copy keeps in-frame clones and lacks some. The repertoire holds about 68,000 clones, with approximately 85% as singletons. Specimen: PBMCs, collected from a glioma patient treated with radiotherapy, temozolomide or both. The sequence was obtained from a man between 45 and 60 years old with glioma. The V call is TRBV18, the J call TRBJ1-1; TRBD1 is a possible D gene (5 bases). This chain's CDR3 is CASSPGADMNTEAFF. Written as DNA, the CDR3 is TGTGCCAGCTCACCAGGGGCCGATATGAACACTGAAGCTTTCTTT.